Presented here are 13 T cell receptor beta chains from one specimen sequenced in a study of beta chain features in type 1 diabetes. The investigators reverse transcribed all of the isolated RNA, so they sequenced expressed TCRB transcripts. Sequencing used immunoSEQ multiplex PCR; TCRdb keeps in-frame clones, though not all of them. The sample contains some 160,000 clones, approximately 9% of which appear only once. Sequencing was carried out using central memory CD4+ T cells from blood. These receptors all stem from a woman between 18 and 29 years old in good health.

There are a few counts of this clone. The chain joins TRBV19 to TRBJ1-2; 7 nucleotides match TRBD1. Germline CDR1 reads LNHDA; CDR2 reads SQIVND (reference sequence). This CDR3 spans 13 amino acids. V lost 7 bases to trimming and J lost 4 bases; unmatched junction nucleotides: 6. CDR3 in DNA: TGTGCCAGTACTACGGGACAGCGCTATGGCTACACCTTC. Encoded protein: CASTTGQRYGYTF.

The gene calls are TRBV5-6 and TRBJ1-3; possibly TRBD1 for D (5 bases). The length of the CDR3 is 14 residues. The V gene's germline CDR1 is SGHDT and CDR2 YYEEEE. The V and J ends lost 0 bases and 4 bases respectively, with 8 bases between them. This chain's CDR3 is CASSLGGVGNTIYF. The CDR3 DNA follows: TGTGCCAGCAGCTTGGGGGGCGTCGGAAACACCATATATTTT.

This clone was seen more than once but under ten times. The chain links TRBV2 to TRBJ1-5, with 10 bases lining up with TRBD1. The CDR3 consists of 14 residues. Germline V CDR1 and CDR2: SNHLY, FYNNEI. V lost 6 bases to trimming and J lost 4 bases; unmatched junction nucleotides: 3. The chain's CDR3 is CASSWTGGNQPQHF. The CDR3 nucleotides read TGTGCCAGCAGCTGGACAGGGGGAAATCAGCCCCAGCATTTT.

The rearrangement uses TRBV6-5 and TRBJ1-3; D is uncertain. The CDR3 spans 14 residues. V lost 11 bases and J lost 0, with 14 bases in between. Looked up from germline, CDR1 is MNHEY and CDR2 is SVGAGI. This chain's CDR3 is CASQAPHSGNTIYF. CDR3 nucleotides: TGTGCCTCCCAAGCGCCTCACTCTGGAAACACCATATATTTT.

The chain links TRBV18 to TRBJ2-1; D unresolved. The V end lost 5 bases, the J end lost 0 bases, and 11 bases lay between the germline ends. Per the germline V gene, CDR1 is KGHSH and CDR2 is LQKENI. The CDR3 runs to 15 residues. The CDR3 DNA is TGTGCCAGCTCATTCTTAGCCGCCTCCTACAATGAGCAGTTCTTC. It yields the protein CASSFLAASYNEQFF.

This clone was seen once. The J gene is TRBJ2-6, the V gene TRBV27, with a tentative D call TRBD1 (6 bases). CDR3 length: 16 amino acids. The germline V and J ends were trimmed by 0 bases and 4 bases, with 10 bases remaining between them. Germline lookup yields CDR1 MNHEY and CDR2 SMNVEV (reference sequence). The CDR3 here is CASSLSRGAGANVLTF. In nucleotides, the CDR3 is TGTGCCAGCAGTTTATCCAGGGGTGCGGGGGCCAACGTCCTGACTTTC.

This clone was recorded once. The CDR3 DNA is TGTGCCAGCAGTGAAGGGGACTATCCCGATACGCAGTATTTT. It yields the protein CASSEGDYPDTQYF. This sequence joins TRBV6-1 and TRBJ2-3, with 7 bases matching TRBD2. V lost 1 base to trimming and J lost 6 bases; unmatched junction nucleotides: 4. Germline CDR1 reads MNHNS; CDR2 reads SASEGT. This CDR3 is built from 14 residues.

The chain combines TRBV7-2 with TRBJ2-7; 8 bases are shared with TRBD1. The CDR3 loop spans 15 amino acids. Germline-derived CDR1 and CDR2 are SGHTA and FQGNSA. V shed 3 bases and J 2 bases; nucleotides not matched to a gene: 6. In DNA, the CDR3 is TGTGCCAGCAGCTTGGACAGGGACCCCACCTACGAGCAGTACTTC. As protein: CASSLDRDPTYEQYF.

This clone has more than one count but fewer than ten. The V gene is TRBV6-1, the J gene TRBJ1-1; TRBD1 matches at 7 bases. CDR3 size: 14 residues. The ends lost 4 bases at V and 6 bases at J; junction bases unmatched: 8. Per the germline V gene, CDR1 is MNHNS and CDR2 is SASEGT. CDR3 sequence reads: CASSVLPGTAEAFF. Written as DNA, the CDR3 is TGTGCCAGCAGTGTCCTCCCTGGGACAGCTGAAGCTTTCTTT.

CDR3 nucleotide sequence: TGTGCCAGCAGCACCAGCGGGGGGGCTTCGGGTGAGCAGTACTTC. It codes for CASSTSGGASGEQYF. V is TRBV7-9 and J is TRBJ2-7; 10 nucleotides agree with TRBD2. V lost 5 bases, J lost 7 bases, and 11 bases stayed unmatched. The CDR3 runs to 15 residues. CDR1 is SEHNR and CDR2 is FQNEAQ in the germline V gene (reference sequence). The complete variable domain, with remaining parts taken from reference TRBV7-9 and TRBJ2-7, reads DTGVSQNPRHKITKRGQNVTFRCDPISEHNRLYWYRQTLGQGPEFLTYFQNEAQLEKSRLLSDRFSAERPKGSFSTLEIQRTEQGDSAMYLCASSTSGGASGEQYFGPGTRLTVT.

The chain employs TRBV27 and TRBJ1-5; maybe TRBD1 (5 bases). V gave up 2 bases and J gave up 5 bases, with 10 bases separating them. CDR1 and CDR2 from the germline V gene are MNHEY and SMNVEV (reference sequence). The length of the CDR3 is 14 residues. The CDR3 spells CASSLDGGDQPQHF. In DNA form, the CDR3 reads TGTGCCAGCAGTTTAGACGGGGGTGATCAGCCCCAGCATTTT.

This clone was detected a few times. This chain links TRBV7-9 with TRBJ2-3; 9 bases fit TRBD2. Germline lookup yields CDR1 SEHNR and CDR2 FQNEAQ (reference sequence). The CDR3 contains 15 residues. Trimming took 4 bases from V and 6 from J; bases not matched to a gene: 8. The CDR3 DNA follows: TGTGCCAGCAGCTCGCGCGGGGGGGCAGTGGATACGCAGTATTTT. This codes for CASSSRGGAVDTQYF.

The J gene is TRBJ2-5, the V gene TRBV11-2; D is possibly TRBD2 (6 bases). This CDR3 spans 16 amino acids. Germline V gene lookup returns CDR1 SGHAT and CDR2 FQNNGV. The germline V and J ends were trimmed by 5 bases and 2 bases, with 18 bases remaining between them. The CDR3 sequence: CASSPPGGYQQETQYF. Written as DNA, the CDR3 is TGTGCCAGCAGCCCTCCAGGAGGGTACCAACAAGAGACCCAGTACTTC.